This T cell receptor (beta chain) was sequenced in a study of T cell changes during pregnancy in multiple sclerosis. Per germline, CDR1 LNHDA and CDR2 SQIVND (reference sequence). The CDR3 length is 13 residues. The V gene lost 1 base and the J gene lost 5 bases, with 9 bases spanning the gap. Sequencing used immunoSEQ multiplex PCR; TCRdb keeps in-frame clones, though not all of them. Found here are under 100,000 clones, 90% to 95% of them singletons; the top ten hold more than 0.85%. The specimen comprised peripheral blood, sampled in the second trimester of pregnancy. V and J are TRBV19 and TRBJ2-7; perhaps TRBD2 as D (5 bases). This clonotype was sampled from a female donor with multiple sclerosis, enrolled in a pregnancy study. The CDR3 DNA follows: TGTGCCAGTAGTATAGTACGGGGAAACGAGCAGTACTTC. As protein: CASSIVRGNEQYF.